Detailed here is one T cell receptor beta chain. Its specificity is not known. The data were taken from a study of T cell responses to AZD1222 COVID-19 vaccine. V was pared by 0 bases and J by 6 bases, with 6 bases between. Germline V gene sequence: CDR1 SGDLS, CDR2 YYNGEE. The CDR3 has 13 residues. Study-level results: AZD1222 recipients seropositive at baseline numbered only 6 or 7. Repertoire collection took place solely once the T cell response had peaked. The study reported that nearly half of spike-specific TCRs target unmutated variant regions. The study found Spike-specific TCR breadth and depth rose after two AZD1222 doses.

Some clones are missing from TCRdb's copy, which holds only in-frame ones; the method was immunoSEQ multiplex PCR. The sample records under 70,000 clones, about 80% being singletons. The sample was peripheral blood, taken 28 days after the second AZD1222 dose. The sequence was collected from an adult who received the AZD1222 COVID-19 vaccine. The chain links TRBV9 to TRBJ2-2; no clear D gene. In DNA form, the CDR3 reads TGTGCCAGCAGCGTAGTAGGGTCCGGGGAGCTGTTTTTT. This gives the protein CASSVVGSGELFF. The whole variable domain, remainder taken from reference TRBV9 and TRBJ2-2, is DSGVTQTPKHLITATGQRVTLRCSPRSGDLSVYWYQQSLDQGLQFLIQYYNGEERAKGNILERFSAQQFPDLHSELNLSSLELGDSALYFCASSVVGSGELFFGEGSRLTVL.